This T cell receptor beta chain was captured in a study of cytomegalovirus exposure and HLA in healthy donors. Study results and caveats: On later analysis, the bulk of CMV-associated TCR beta chains appeared to be HLA-restricted.

Comments on this clone: Antigen unknown.

Trimming removed 2 bases from V and 4 bases from J, with 9 bases in between. In germline, CDR1 is SGHNT, CDR2 YYREEE (reference sequence). The CDR3 contains 13 residues. Both 60 Vbeta primers and 13 Jbeta primers went into the PCR. The assay was immunoSEQ multiplex PCR, and TCRdb's table has in-frame clones only and misses some. The sample lists about 150,000 clones; 79% were seen once. This TCR derives from a man between 45 and 60 years old in good health and CMV-seropositive. V and J are TRBV5-4 and TRBJ1-2; D call uncertain. The specimen sequenced was PBMCs. In DNA form, the CDR3 reads TGTGCCAGCAGCTTACCCTCACTCTATGGCTACACCTTC. It is translated as CASSLPSLYGYTF.